Listed here is a single T cell receptor beta chain. The treatment here: over 15 received Ad26.COV2.S at low or high dose, single or two shots; about 5 received placebo; per-sample allocation not given. The study sampled participants on day 63 after the first vaccine or placebo injection. As its vector, the vaccine had Ad26, which expressed Wuhan-strain SARS-CoV-2 spike. These data belong to a study of Ad26.COV2.S vaccination and SARS-CoV-2 variants. In the study overall: Once, or twice with 56 days between doses, Ad26.COV2.S was given intramuscularly.

Measured with immunoSEQ multiplex PCR; TCRdb has only the in-frame clones, and not every one. The sample lists around 380,000 clones, roughly nine tenths seen once, with roughly 3.2% in the top ten. Trimming took 5 bases from V and 7 from J; bases not matched to a gene: 8. From germline, CDR1 is SGHDT and CDR2 YYEEEE. The CDR3 has 13 residues. This specimen consisted of peripheral blood, obtained in a trial of Ad26.COV2.S vaccine versus placebo. This sequence joins TRBV5-6 and TRBJ1-1; TRBD1 matches 7 bases. This receptor was obtained from a person aged 18-60 years who received the Ad26.COV2.S COVID-19 vaccine or a placebo. In DNA form, the CDR3 reads TGTGCCAGCAGACGACAGGGAGGGAGTGAAGCTTTCTTT. Translated: CASRRQGGSEAFF.